The 26 T cell receptor beta chains below all came from one sample that was sequenced in a study of T cells in Graves' hyperthyroidism and ophthalmopathy. TCR beta CDR3 sequences were amplified from RNA transcripts. Researchers ran a first-round RT-PCR on the TCR CDR3 using the HTBI primer set. TCRdb recomputed calls from the multiplex PCR reads with MiXCR, one row per CDR3 protein. The table lists roughly 250,000 distinct CDR3 sequences, about 16% of them singletons. Input material: blood. The receptor set was obtained from a woman aged 18-29 years with Graves' ophthalmopathy.

The sample holds many counts of this clonotype. The V gene is TRBV19, the J gene TRBJ2-5; the D is unclear. The CDR3 has 11 residues. Trimming stripped 7 bases from V and 0 bases from J, with 3 bases between. Looked up from germline, CDR1 is LNHDA and CDR2 is SQIVND (reference sequence). The CDR3 here is CASTNQETQYF. The CDR3, as DNA: TGTGCCAGTACCAACCAAGAGACCCAGTACTTC.

This clonotype was observed a handful of times. V is TRBV13 and J is TRBJ2-5; D possibly matches TRBD1 or TRBD2 (5 bases each). V was pared by 3 bases and J by 9 bases, with 11 bases between. The CDR3 has 12 residues. Germline CDR1 is PRHDT and CDR2 is FYEKMQ (reference sequence). The CDR3 here is CASSLGVEPQYF. As DNA, the CDR3 is TGTGCCAGCAGCTTGGGGGTGGAACCCCAGTACTTC. The full variable domain, its missing parts supplied by reference TRBV13 and TRBJ2-5, is AAGVIQSPRHLIKEKRETATLKCYPIPRHDTVYWYQQGPGQDPQFLISFYEKMQSDKGSIPDRFSAQQFSDYHSELNMSSLELGDSALYFCASSLGVEPQYFGPGTRLLVL.

This clonotype was detected ten times or more. This chain uses TRBV15 with TRBJ1-1; D is undetermined. The CDR3 consists of 14 residues. The V gene's germline CDR1 is LNHNV and CDR2 YYDKDF (reference sequence). Between the trimmed V and J ends, which lost 4 bases and 1 base, there was a span of 10 bases. The CDR3 reads CATSIGRRNTEAFF. Here the CDR3 DNA reads TGTGCCACCAGCATCGGACGGAGGAACACTGAAGCTTTCTTT.

V gene TRBV28 combines with J gene TRBJ2-1; maybe TRBD2 (6 bases). The germline V gene has CDR1 MDHEN and CDR2 SYDVKM. Trimming removed 10 bases at V and 0 bases at J, with 10 bases between. The CDR3 runs to 13 residues. This CDR3 reads CATGVGSYNEQFF. The CDR3 bases are TGTGCCACGGGGGTGGGCTCCTACAATGAGCAGTTCTTC.

The chain carries TRBV19 and TRBJ2-1, with a weak D call TRBD2 (5 bases). The V end was cut by 5 bases, the J end by 4 bases, with 12 bases between. CDR3 length: 14 amino acids. CDR1 is LNHDA and CDR2 is SQIVND in the germline V gene (reference sequence). CDR3: CASSGPGLYNEQFF. The CDR3 region has the DNA TGTGCCAGTAGTGGGCCGGGGTTATACAATGAGCAGTTCTTC.

J is TRBJ1-2 and V is TRBV5-4; D might be TRBD1 (6 bases). This CDR3 region has 15 residues. From germline, CDR1 is SGHNT and CDR2 YYREEE (reference sequence). Trimming pared 4 bases from V and 4 bases from J, leaving 17 bases between. The CDR3 loop is CASSPGGGFGYGYTF. CDR3 in DNA: TGTGCCAGCAGCCCGGGTGGGGGCTTCGGCTATGGCTACACCTTC.

This clonotype showed up many times. J is TRBJ2-5 and V is TRBV3-1, with a weak D call TRBD2 (6 bases). In germline, CDR1 is LGHDT, CDR2 YNNKEL (reference sequence). The CDR3 is 13 residues long. V gave up 1 base and J gave up 5 bases, with 8 bases separating them. The CDR3 reads CASSQGRGETQYF. CDR3 DNA: TGTGCCAGCAGCCAAGGACGGGGGGAGACCCAGTACTTC.

This clonotype was seen repeatedly, ten times or more. The V call is TRBV2, the J call TRBJ1-5, with D maybe TRBD1 (5 bases). V lost 3 bases to trimming and J lost 5 bases, with 14 bases between them. CDR3 length: 15 residues. CDR1 is SNHLY, CDR2 FYNNEI, per germline. In nucleotides, the CDR3 is TGTGCCAGCAGTGAGTTGGCAGCGGGGGATCAGCCCCAGCATTTT. Its translation: CASSELAAGDQPQHF.

This clonotype has a handful of counts. This chain uses TRBV24-1 with TRBJ2-1; 9 bases match TRBD2. The CDR3 has 19 amino acids. V dropped 4 bases and J dropped 4; count of bases not matched to a gene: 16. Germline CDR1 and CDR2: KGHDR and SFDVKD. Here the CDR3 reads CATSEGVLAGPSRYNEQFF. The CDR3 coding sequence is TGTGCCACCAGTGAGGGAGTGCTAGCGGGGCCCAGTAGGTACAATGAGCAGTTCTTC.

This clonotype appeared many times. The chain joins TRBV11-2 to TRBJ2-7, with 10 positions matching TRBD1. The CDR3 is 15 amino acids. The V and J ends lost 5 bases and 4 bases, in that order; junction bases with no gene match: 8. Germline V lookup: CDR1 SGHAT, CDR2 FQNNGV. The CDR3 sequence is CASSQLPGQGYEQYF. CDR3 coding DNA: TGTGCCAGCAGCCAACTCCCGGGACAGGGGTACGAGCAGTACTTC.

This clonotype was seen many times. The chain carries TRBV4-2 and TRBJ2-3, with 10 bases fitting TRBD2. The CDR3 extends over 16 amino acids. After removal of 0 bases from V and 4 bases from J, the junction contained 4 bases not matched to a gene. Germline V gives CDR1 LGHNA, CDR2 YNFKEQ. Here the CDR3 DNA reads TGTGCCAGCAGCCAAGATAAAGCGGGGGGGCCAGATACGCAGTATTTT. Translating gives CASSQDKAGGPDTQYF.

This clonotype was seen many times. This chain uses TRBV12-3 or TRBV12-4 with TRBJ1-1; the D gene is possibly TRBD1 (5 bases). Trimming took 1 base from V and 6 from J, leaving 12 bases between them. The CDR3 runs to 14 residues. CDR3 DNA: TGTGCCAGCAGTTTAGACAGGCTTATGGCTGAAGCTTTCTTT. This gives the protein CASSLDRLMAEAFF.

This clonotype was picked up many times. This chain joins TRBV2 and TRBJ2-5; maybe TRBD1 (6 bases). Germline V gene sequence: CDR1 SNHLY, CDR2 FYNNEI. The CDR3 contains 13 residues. The germline V and J ends were trimmed by 2 bases and 4 bases, with 8 bases remaining between them. CDR3 in DNA: TGTGCCAGCAGTGAATCAGGGGCAGAGACCCAGTACTTC. Amino acid sequence: CASSESGAETQYF.

CDR3 DNA sequence: TGTGCCAGCAGTTTGGTGGAGGGACAGGGGGCTCGAAATGAGCAGTTCTTC. This translates into CASSLVEGQGARNEQFF. The rearrangement joins TRBV28 to TRBJ2-1; 12 nucleotides match TRBD1. Germline CDR1 MDHEN, CDR2 SYDVKM. The CDR3 is 17 amino acids. Losses at the gene ends were 3 bases for V and 7 bases for J; bases not matched to a gene: 10.

This clonotype was counted ten times or more. The chain couples TRBV7-8 to TRBJ1-5, with D perhaps TRBD1 (5 bases). The V and J ends lost 0 bases and 0 bases respectively, with 15 bases between them. Germline CDR1 SGHVS, CDR2 FQNEAQ. The CDR3 consists of 18 residues. The CDR3 nucleotides read TGTGCCAGCAGCTTAGCGGGGACCCGAAGGGGTAGCAATCAGCCCCAGCATTTT. Residues: CASSLAGTRRGSNQPQHF.

This clonotype was counted ten times or more. J is TRBJ2-5 and V is TRBV5-1; perhaps TRBD1 as D (5 bases). The CDR3 spans 15 residues. V was pared by 0 bases and J by 2 bases, with 11 bases between. CDR1 and CDR2 from the germline V gene are SGHRS and YFSETQ. The CDR3 reads CASSLVLDRQETQYF. CDR3 nucleotide sequence: TGCGCCAGCAGCTTGGTGTTAGACAGACAAGAGACCCAGTACTTC.

This clonotype has ten or more counts. The chain is built from TRBV20-1 and TRBJ2-1, with no clear D. Per the germline V gene, CDR1 is DFQATT and CDR2 is SNEGSKA (reference sequence). With 0 bases removed from V and 4 bases from J, the gap between germline ends came to 13 bases. The CDR3 spans 15 residues. DNA of the CDR3: TGCAGTGCTAGAGATCCTGGCGCCAATTACAATGAGCAGTTCTTC. This sequence encodes CSARDPGANYNEQFF.

This chain connects TRBV11-2 to TRBJ2-5, with 8 bases fitting TRBD2. This CDR3 region has 18 residues. Per germline, CDR1 SGHAT and CDR2 FQNNGV. With 1 base clipped from V and 5 bases from J, the junction kept 15 bases outside the gene matches. The DNA for the CDR3 is TGTGCCAGCAGCTTAGGGAAGGCGGGGGGTAACACCGGGGAGACCCAGTACTTC. Amino acids: CASSLGKAGGNTGETQYF.

With regard to this clonotype: A much more abundant neighbour one base away suggests this may be a read error. The CDR3 end shows no conserved phenylalanine or tryptophan, and so a read error is likely. V gene TRBV27 combines with J gene TRBJ2-7; D remains unclear. V was shortened by 2 bases and J by 5 bases, with 10 bases between the two germline ends. Germline loops: CDR1 MNHEY, CDR2 SMNVEV (reference sequence). The CDR3 is 13 amino acids. CDR3 in amino acids: CASSLLATDEQYL. The CDR3 region has the DNA TGTGCCAGCAGTTTACTCGCTACAGACGAGCAGTACCTC.

This clonotype was counted ten times or more. The chain couples TRBV12-3 or TRBV12-4 to TRBJ2-1; no clear D gene. V lost 5 bases to trimming and J lost 9 bases, with 17 bases between them. The CDR3 length is 14 residues. The CDR3 DNA reads TGTGCCAGCAGTCCCGGAAGGGCAGCGATTGAGCAGTTCTTC. Translated, it gives CASSPGRAAIEQFF.

This clonotype was detected ten times or more. The chain links TRBV20-1 to TRBJ2-4; no firm D call. The germline V gene encodes CDR1 DFQATT and CDR2 SNEGSKA (reference sequence). This CDR3 region has 12 residues. V was clipped by 3 bases and J by 4 bases, with 7 bases between them. In DNA, the CDR3 is TGCAGTGCTAGTCCGACTAAAAACATTCAGTACTTC. This gives the protein CSASPTKNIQYF.

The table lists this clonotype with many counts. This chain connects TRBV6-2 or TRBV6-3 to TRBJ2-1; TRBD2 matches 11 bases. This CDR3 contains 17 residues. Germline V gives CDR1 MNHEY, CDR2 SVGEGT. The V gene end was trimmed by 2 bases and the J gene end by 4 bases; junction bases not matched to a gene: 7. CDR3 protein: CASSYVVAGGPYNEQFF. The CDR3 DNA sequence: TGTGCCAGCAGTTACGTTGTAGCGGGAGGGCCTTACAATGAGCAGTTCTTC.

This clonotype was seen a few times. The chain carries TRBV6-2 or TRBV6-3 and TRBJ2-3; TRBD1 might be the D (5 bases). Trimming shortened V by 8 bases and J by 4 bases, and 19 bases separated the two germline ends. The length of the CDR3 is 15 residues. CDR1 is MNHEY, CDR2 SVGEGT, per germline. The CDR3 coding sequence is TGTGCCAGCTCTGAAGGTTCAGGGTTTGCAGATACGCAGTATTTT. Its protein is CASSEGSGFADTQYF.

This clonotype has more than one count but fewer than ten. This chain connects TRBV20-1 to TRBJ2-7; D might be TRBD1 or TRBD2, each matching 5 bases. The CDR3 is made up of 13 amino acids. Trimming cost V 2 bases and J 0 bases, with 8 bases left between them. Germline V gives CDR1 DFQATT, CDR2 SNEGSKA (reference sequence). The CDR3: CSARTGASYEQYF. CDR3 DNA sequence: TGCAGTGCTAGAACCGGGGCCTCCTACGAGCAGTACTTC.

There are many counts of this clonotype. The rearrangement joins TRBV18 to TRBJ2-2; 12 bases match TRBD2. The CDR3 contains 15 residues. Germline V lookup: CDR1 KGHSH, CDR2 LQKENI. Trimming took 3 bases from V and 5 from J; bases not matched to a gene: 1. CDR3 loop: CASSPTSGGTGELFF. The CDR3 nucleotides read TGTGCCAGCTCACCGACTAGCGGGGGTACCGGGGAGCTGTTTTTT.

In its sample, this clonotype was seen many times. This chain connects TRBV12-3 or TRBV12-4 to TRBJ1-2; D gene uncertain. This CDR3 has 11 amino acids. V was cut by 3 bases and J by 6 bases, with 5 bases left in between. This CDR3 reads CASSLRDGYTF. CDR3 coding DNA: TGTGCCAGCAGTTTGAGGGATGGCTACACCTTC.